The 2 T cell receptor beta chains presented below share a single source sample, sequenced in a study of blood T cells in healthy people across ages. A second roughly 6 to 12 cycle PCR used barcoded and J-beta primers. Using its own MiXCR run on the 5' RACE reads, TCRdb lists one record per CDR3 protein. Here the sample spans roughly 800,000 distinct CDR3 sequences, roughly 50% being singletons. Sample: blood. Source of these receptors: a man aged 30 to 45 in good health.

The table lists this clonotype with many counts. CDR3 in amino acids: CSGRVGARVDEQFF. The CDR3 region has the DNA TGCAGCGGGCGCGTGGGGGCTAGAGTAGATGAGCAGTTCTTC. This chain links TRBV29-1 with TRBJ2-1; D is perhaps TRBD1 (6 bases). CDR1 SQVTM and CDR2 ANQGSEA come from the germline V gene. The V end lost 7 bases, the J end lost 8 bases, and 21 bases lay between the germline ends. The CDR3 sequence is 14 residues long.

The chain joins TRBV7-2 to TRBJ2-7; D may be TRBD1 or TRBD2 (6 bases each). The CDR3 runs 13 residues. Germline-derived CDR1 and CDR2 are SGHTA and FQGNSA. V shed 5 bases and J shed 12 bases, with 20 bases lying between them. DNA for the CDR3: TGTGCCAGCAGCGTAAGGGGGGAAAGAAATTCGTACTTC. Protein product: CASSVRGERNSYF. Supplemented by reference TRBV7-2 and TRBJ2-7, the full variable domain reads GAGVSQSPSNKVTEKGKDVELRCDPISGHTALYWYRQSLGQGLEFLIYFQGNSAPDKSGLPSDRFSAERTGGSVSTLTIQRTQQEDSAVYLCASSVRGERNSYFGPGTRLTVT.